This passage covers 14 T cell receptor beta chains from one sample sequenced in a study of T-cell memory formation after mild COVID-19. Via MiXCR, TCRdb re-called the 5' RACE reads, giving one row per CDR3 protein. This repertoire shows approximately 60,000 distinct CDR3 sequences, about a tenth found once; its top ten account for around 1.1%. The sequenced sample consisted of PBMCs or a T cell subset sorted from them (not recorded which). All receptors come from a man aged 18 to 35 who had mild COVID-19 (a few samples of this study predate the infection). Cell type and time point are not known.

This clonotype was detected many times. The chain combines TRBV6-5 with TRBJ2-7; TRBD2 might be the D (5 bases). Germline V gives CDR1 MNHEY, CDR2 SVGAGI. There are 11 residues in the CDR3. V was cut by 10 bases and J by 2 bases, with 9 bases left in between. This CDR3 is CAIGLAYEQYF. CDR3 DNA sequence: TGTGCCATCGGACTTGCCTACGAGCAGTACTTC.

This clonotype has a handful of counts. Here the CDR3 DNA reads TGTGCCAGCAGAGCACAGGGGAGAGAGACCCAGTACTTC. As protein: CASRAQGRETQYF. The chain links TRBV14 to TRBJ2-5, with TRBD1 matching 7 bases. V lost 6 bases to trimming and J lost 4 bases; unmatched junction nucleotides: 5. Germline CDR1 SGHDN, CDR2 FVKESK. CDR3 length: 13 residues.

In this sample, this clonotype turned up a few times. The chain links TRBV5-1 to TRBJ2-7; D is possibly TRBD2 (6 bases). V lost 3 bases, J lost 5 bases, and 15 bases lay in between. CDR1 SGHRS and CDR2 YFSETQ come from the germline V gene. The CDR3 spans 14 residues. The CDR3, as DNA: TGCGCCAGCAGCTGGGGGGACTGGAGGGACGAGCAGTACGTC. It yields the protein CASSWGDWRDEQYV.

This clonotype was seen ten or more times. The chain employs TRBV10-2 and TRBJ2-5; D gene uncertain. Germline V lookup: CDR1 WSHSY, CDR2 SAAADI. Trimming left V 3 bases short and J 5 bases short, with 10 bases between. This CDR3 region has 13 residues. The CDR3 reads CASSEGPWETQYF. In DNA, the CDR3 is TGCGCCAGCAGTGAAGGGCCTTGGGAGACCCAGTACTTC.

This clonotype has only a few counts. The V call is TRBV10-2, the J call TRBJ2-2; 8 bases are a match to TRBD1. This CDR3 has 20 residues. Germline-derived CDR1 and CDR2 are WSHSY and SAAADI. V dropped 1 base and J dropped 4; count of bases not matched to a gene: 17. In nucleotides, the CDR3 is TGCGCCAGCAGTGAGTTGGCAGGGGGCTTTGTAGGGATCATCACCGGGGAGCTGTTTTTT. It codes for CASSELAGGFVGIITGELFF.

This clonotype was observed many times. The chain couples TRBV27 to TRBJ2-1; no reliable D call. Between the trimmed V and J ends, which lost 6 bases and 8 bases, there was a span of 8 bases. Germline assignment: CDR1 MNHEY and CDR2 SMNVEV (reference sequence). The CDR3 is made up of 11 amino acids. The CDR3 reads CASREMDEQFF. CDR3 coding DNA: TGTGCCAGCAGAGAGATGGATGAGCAGTTCTTC.

The table lists this clonotype with a few counts. The genes are TRBV20-1 and TRBJ1-5; D unresolved. CDR1 and CDR2 (germline): DFQATT, SNEGSKA (reference sequence). CDR3 length: 16 residues. V was clipped by 0 bases and J by 2 bases, with 14 bases between them. The CDR3 region is CSARDAGREGNQPQHF. The CDR3 nucleotides read TGCAGTGCTAGAGATGCGGGCCGGGAGGGCAATCAGCCCCAGCATTTT.

This clonotype occurred a few times. The chain couples TRBV20-1 to TRBJ1-2; 8 positions match TRBD1. The CDR3 extends over 12 amino acids. CDR1 is DFQATT and CDR2 is SNEGSKA in the germline V gene (reference sequence). J was trimmed by 8 bases and V by 5 bases; bases with no gene match: 7. CDR3 sequence reads: CSAPQGAWGYTF. As DNA, the CDR3 is TGCAGTGCTCCCCAGGGGGCTTGGGGCTACACCTTC.

This clonotype was observed a few times. The chain uses TRBV5-6 and TRBJ2-3, with TRBD2 matching 8 bases. Germline trimming cut 3 bases from V and 8 bases from J; bases unmatched to any gene: 8. CDR3 length equals 14 residues. Germline V gives CDR1 SGHDT, CDR2 YYEEEE. The CDR3 is CASSSRGGHGTQYF. The CDR3 region has the DNA TGTGCCAGCAGCTCTCGGGGGGGCCACGGTACGCAGTATTTT.

The chain has TRBV2 and TRBJ1-5; D unresolved. The CDR3 loop spans 14 amino acids. The germline V gene encodes CDR1 SNHLY and CDR2 FYNNEI. The ends were cut back, 0 bases at V and 6 bases at J, with 9 bases in the middle. This CDR3 is CASSEATGSQPQHF. CDR3 DNA sequence: TGTGCCAGCAGTGAAGCGACGGGGAGTCAGCCCCAGCATTTT.

This chain links TRBV9 with TRBJ2-5, with a tentative D call TRBD2 (6 bases). Germline V CDR1 and CDR2: SGDLS, YYNGEE. Trimming cost V 0 bases and J 5 bases, with 11 bases left between them. CDR3 length: 14 residues. CDR3 bases: TGTGCCAGCAGCGTAGGCGGGGAAGCGGAGACCCAGTACTTC. As protein: CASSVGGEAETQYF.

The chain recombines TRBV4-3 with TRBJ1-2; D not certain. The V and J ends lost 1 base and 1 base respectively, with 13 bases between them. The V gene's germline CDR1 is LGHNA and CDR2 YSLEER. The CDR3 contains 16 residues. CDR3 protein: CASSQGFGGNNYGYTF. The CDR3 nucleotides are TGCGCCAGCAGCCAAGGATTTGGCGGCAATAACTATGGCTACACCTTC.

The chain employs TRBV6-5 and TRBJ1-1; D may be TRBD1 (6 bases). V was shortened by 5 bases and J by 4 bases, with 17 bases between the two germline ends. Per the germline V gene, CDR1 is MNHEY and CDR2 is SVGAGI. This CDR3 has 15 amino acids. The DNA for the CDR3 is TGTGCCAGCAGTGCCTCGGGGGGCCGAAGCACTGAAGCTTTCTTT. Translation gives CASSASGGRSTEAFF.

This clonotype has only a few counts. The rearrangement joins TRBV9 to TRBJ2-6; D is uncertain. Germline V gene lookup returns CDR1 SGDLS and CDR2 YYNGEE. V lost 4 bases, J lost 4 bases, and 18 bases lay in between. CDR3 length: 17 amino acids. CDR3 residues: CASSTRTLRSGANVLTF. As DNA, the CDR3 is TGTGCCAGCAGCACCAGGACCCTAAGGTCCGGGGCCAACGTCCTGACTTTC.